These 11 T cell receptor beta chains came from one sample sequenced in a study of CD8 T cells in ankylosing spondylitis. Each CDR3 protein gets one entry after TCRdb re-called the 5' RACE reads with MiXCR. The table records 200,000 to 250,000 distinct CDR3 sequences, more than 5.5% of them present only once. Broader study findings: Among TCR beta sequences, a motif of roughly 8 highly homologous variants appeared characteristic of ankylosing spondylitis blood.

Antigens for these TCRs are unknown. The sequenced sample was blood, either unsorted or a sorted T cell fraction (not recorded which). The origin of the receptors is a male donor with ankylosing spondylitis.

This clonotype was observed many times. The rearrangement links TRBV19 to TRBJ2-3; 12 bases map to TRBD2. Germline V gene lookup returns CDR1 LNHDA and CDR2 SQIVND (reference sequence). CDR3 length equals 16 residues. Trimming removed 10 bases from V and 4 bases from J; junction bases left unmatched: 12. In DNA form, the CDR3 reads TGTGCCACCGATCCCGCGACTAGCGGGGGCCCAGATACGCAGTATTTT. It encodes CATDPATSGGPDTQYF.

This clonotype was detected only a few times. The chain employs TRBV6-1 and TRBJ2-3, with 11 bases aligning to TRBD2. The length of the CDR3 is 16 residues. The V gene's germline CDR1 is MNHNS and CDR2 SASEGT. V dropped 5 bases and J dropped 5; count of bases not matched to a gene: 9. The CDR3 nucleotides are TGTGCCAGCAGTAAAACTAGCGGGAGCTTGGTAGATACGCAGTATTTT. Translating gives CASSKTSGSLVDTQYF.

The chain joins TRBV3-1 to TRBJ1-1; 10 bases are shared with TRBD1. The CDR3 extends over 14 amino acids. After removal of 4 bases from V and 9 bases from J, the junction contained 8 bases not matched to a gene. Germline assignment: CDR1 LGHDT and CDR2 YNNKEL (reference sequence). The CDR3 region has the DNA TGTGCCAGCAGCCCCCAAGGGACAGGGGTCAAAGCTTTCTTT. Protein sequence: CASSPQGTGVKAFF.

This clonotype has only a few counts. The chain has TRBV10-3 and TRBJ2-1; 11 bases align to TRBD2. The junction had 8 bases not matched to a gene; V was cut back by 4 bases and J by 6 bases. The CDR3 totals 16 residues. Germline CDR1 ENHRY, CDR2 SYGVKD. CDR3 residues: CAISGSSGGPFNEQFF. The CDR3 nucleotides read TGTGCCATCAGTGGGTCTAGCGGGGGGCCCTTCAATGAGCAGTTCTTC.

This clonotype was recorded at least ten times. V is TRBV29-1 and J is TRBJ1-1; 7 nucleotides match TRBD1. Germline V gene sequence: CDR1 SQVTM, CDR2 ANQGSEA. J was trimmed by 11 bases and V by 8 bases; bases with no gene match: 11. The CDR3 has 11 amino acids. The CDR3 coding sequence is TGCAGCCCGGCCCTTACAGGGGAGGCTTTCTTT. The encoded protein is CSPALTGEAFF.

There are many counts of this clonotype. The chain links TRBV5-1 to TRBJ1-2; TRBD1 is a possible D gene (6 bases). CDR1 SGHRS and CDR2 YFSETQ come from the germline V gene. Between the trimmed V and J ends, which lost 3 bases and 8 bases, there was a span of 17 bases. The CDR3 totals 14 residues. The CDR3 loop is CASSWDTGRVGYTF. In DNA, the CDR3 is TGCGCCAGCAGCTGGGATACAGGGAGGGTCGGCTACACCTTC.

Many counts were recorded for this clonotype. J is TRBJ2-1 and V is TRBV10-3, with 7 bases identical to TRBD2. CDR1 and CDR2 (germline): ENHRY, SYGVKD. J gave up 8 bases and V 3 bases, and 13 bases lay outside the gene matches. The CDR3 is made up of 16 amino acids. The CDR3 is CAISDPRGGPVDEQFF. The CDR3 region has the DNA TGTGCCATCAGTGACCCAAGGGGAGGGCCGGTCGATGAGCAGTTCTTC.

In this sample, this clonotype turned up many times. This chain uses TRBV29-1 with TRBJ2-1; D is possibly TRBD1 (5 bases). The length of the CDR3 is 12 residues. CDR1 SQVTM and CDR2 ANQGSEA come from the germline V gene. V was shortened by 6 bases and J by 7 bases, with 13 bases between the two germline ends. The CDR3 DNA follows: TGCAGCGTAGCAGGGTCGCGGAATGAGCAGTTCTTC. This gives the protein CSVAGSRNEQFF.

This clonotype appeared a few times. The chain links TRBV2 to TRBJ2-1; no reliable D call. Germline V gene lookup returns CDR1 SNHLY and CDR2 FYNNEI. Deletions cut 2 bases from V and 1 base from J, with 9 bases between. This CDR3 is built from 15 residues. CDR3 coding DNA: TGTGCCAGCAGTGAATGGGTGGAATCCTACAATGAGCAGTTCTTC. As protein: CASSEWVESYNEQFF.

This clonotype has a count of ten or more. V and J are TRBV12-3 or TRBV12-4 and TRBJ1-4; D is uncertain. The V gene lost 2 bases and the J gene lost 7 bases, with 11 bases spanning the gap. The CDR3 runs 14 residues. This CDR3 reads CASSLSPALEKLFF. The CDR3 DNA reads TGTGCCAGCAGTTTAAGTCCCGCCCTTGAAAAACTGTTTTTT.

The chain has TRBV6-2 or TRBV6-3 and TRBJ1-1; D call uncertain. The V and J ends lost 6 bases and 3 bases respectively, with 20 bases between them. The CDR3 is 16 residues long. Looked up from germline, CDR1 is MNHEY and CDR2 is SVGEGT. The CDR3 DNA reads TGTGCCAGCAGCCCGGTCCCCGTAGGACGGGACACTGAAGCTTTCTTT. It is translated as CASSPVPVGRDTEAFF.